The 13 T cell receptor beta chains presented below share a single source sample, sequenced in a study of control samples from healthy donors and cancer patients. The method was immunoSEQ multiplex PCR; TCRdb's version includes in-frame clones alone and lacks a portion of them. The sample has about 60,000 clones; approximately 94% are singletons. Sequencing input: blood. The source is a woman aged 18-29 years in good health.

The V gene is TRBV27, the J gene TRBJ1-6; D is unresolved. The CDR3 extends over 12 amino acids. Germline V lookup: CDR1 MNHEY, CDR2 SMNVEV (reference sequence). Between the trimmed V and J ends, which lost 2 bases and 6 bases, there was a span of 2 bases. The CDR3 loop reads CASSLRNSPLHF. The CDR3 region has the DNA TGTGCCAGCAGTTTACGTAATTCACCCCTCCACTTT.

The chain recombines TRBV5-4 with TRBJ2-7; the D is unclear. The CDR3 is 14 residues long. The V end was cut by 0 bases, the J end by 0 bases, with 7 bases between. Germline loops: CDR1 SGHNT, CDR2 YYREEE (reference sequence). CDR3 region: CASSLGGISYEQYF. In DNA form, the CDR3 reads TGTGCCAGCAGCTTGGGGGGAATCTCCTACGAGCAGTACTTC.

This clone was seen once. The chain joins TRBV6-2 or TRBV6-3 to TRBJ2-3; D is undetermined. The V gene's germline CDR1 is MNHEY and CDR2 SVGEGT. The CDR3 consists of 13 residues. Trimming took off 4 bases at V and 3 bases at J, with 8 bases between the two ends. The CDR3 DNA reads TGTGCCAGCAGTTCGGACGTGACAGATACGCAGTATTTT. This codes for CASSSDVTDTQYF.

The CDR3 DNA follows: TGTGCCAGCAGTTTGGGACTAGCGGCCACAGATACGCAGTATTTT. Translating it yields CASSLGLAATDTQYF. J is TRBJ2-3 and V is TRBV27; 11 positions agree with TRBD2. CDR3 size: 15 residues. With 3 bases clipped from V and 2 bases from J, the junction kept 1 base outside the gene matches. Looked up from germline, CDR1 is MNHEY and CDR2 is SMNVEV (reference sequence).

The V call is TRBV5-1, the J call TRBJ1-2; tentatively, D is TRBD1 (5 bases). V lost 3 bases and J lost 5, with 11 bases in between. Germline CDR1 is SGHRS and CDR2 is YFSETQ. The CDR3 contains 13 residues. The DNA for the CDR3 is TGCGCCAGCAGCTCTGGGGCCCAATATGGCTACACCTTC. Its translation: CASSSGAQYGYTF.

The V and J genes are TRBV21-1 and TRBJ1-2; the table's D call, TRBD1, has no DNA check behind it. TRBV21-1 is a recognized pseudogene. CDR3 length: 14 amino acids. This CDR3 reads CASSKEWGGYGYTF. The CDR3 nucleotides are TGTGCCAGCAGCAAAGAGTGGGGCGGCTATGGCTACACCTTC.

The V call is TRBV30, the J call TRBJ1-1, with D possibly being TRBD1 (5 bases). The CDR3 is 13 residues long. V gave up 2 bases and J gave up 3 bases, with 10 bases separating them. The germline gives CDR1 GTSNPN, CDR2 SVGIG (reference sequence). CDR3 DNA: TGTGCCTGGAGTCAGGGAGGGTACACTGAAGCTTTCTTT. It yields the protein CAWSQGGYTEAFF. The whole variable domain, filled in from reference TRBV30 and TRBJ1-1, reads SQTIHQWPATLVQPVGSPLSLECTVEGTSNPNLYWYRQAAGRGLQLLFYSVGIGQISSEVPQNLSASRPQDRQFILSSKKLLLSDSGFYLCAWSQGGYTEAFFGQGTRLTVV.

This clone was counted a single time. J is TRBJ1-1 and V is TRBV3-1 (or the pseudogene TRBV3-2); TRBD1 might be the D (5 bases). Germline V gives CDR1 LGHDT, CDR2 YNNKEL (reference sequence). CDR3 length: 15 amino acids. Trimming pared 2 bases from V and 3 bases from J, leaving 13 bases between. CDR3: CASSQLWGEDTEAFF. The CDR3 region has the DNA TGTGCCAGCAGCCAACTATGGGGGGAAGACACTGAAGCTTTCTTT.

The chain is built from TRBV23-1 and TRBJ1-2; D may be TRBD1 (6 bases). TRBV23-1 is classed as an ORF, of uncertain function. Trimming took 8 bases from V and 4 from J, leaving 23 bases between them. This CDR3 comprises 16 residues. CDR3 DNA sequence: TGCGCCAGCCAGACAAGGGGGGCTCGGAACCTCTATGGCTACACCTTC. Translating it yields CASQTRGARNLYGYTF.

This chain uses TRBV5-1 with TRBJ1-3; 8 positions match TRBD1. The CDR3 is made up of 16 amino acids. The V segment lost 4 bases and the J segment 0 bases; nucleotides outside the gene matches: 6. In germline, CDR1 is SGHRS, CDR2 YFSETQ. The CDR3 is CASSPAGTGSGNTIYF. CDR3 nucleotide sequence: TGCGCCAGCAGCCCCGCCGGGACAGGCTCTGGAAACACCATATATTTT.

The rearrangement joins TRBV6-1 to TRBJ2-1; 8 bases are shared with TRBD2. V dropped 0 bases and J dropped 2; count of bases not matched to a gene: 6. In germline, CDR1 is MNHNS, CDR2 SASEGT. This CDR3 contains 17 residues. The CDR3 sequence: CASSEAPGGAAYNEQFF. CDR3 nucleotide sequence: TGTGCCAGCAGTGAAGCCCCGGGGGGGGCCGCCTACAATGAGCAGTTCTTC.

V and J are TRBV28 and TRBJ2-4; 7 bases align to TRBD1. This CDR3 comprises 15 residues. Germline values: CDR1 MDHEN, CDR2 SYDVKM. Trimming removed 6 bases from V and 3 bases from J; junction bases left unmatched: 8. As DNA, the CDR3 is TGTGCCAGCAGCCGACAGGGTTCGGACAAAAACATTCAGTACTTC. Its translation: CASSRQGSDKNIQYF.

The chain is built from TRBV18 and TRBJ1-5; the D gene is possibly TRBD1 (5 bases). The germline V and J ends were trimmed by 6 bases and 5 bases, with 11 bases remaining between them. Per the germline V gene, CDR1 is KGHSH and CDR2 is LQKENI. The CDR3 length is 13 residues. The CDR3 loop is CASSRDRDQPQHF. Written as DNA, the CDR3 is TGTGCCAGCTCCCGGGACCGAGATCAGCCCCAGCATTTT.